This record looks at one TCR beta chain sequence and its context. This specimen comes from a study of control samples from healthy donors and cancer patients. The CDR3 contains 14 residues. Germline V gives CDR1 SGHDT, CDR2 YYEEEE. V was clipped by 3 bases and J by 2 bases; unmatched bases: 4. The method was immunoSEQ multiplex PCR; TCRdb's version includes in-frame clones alone and lacks a portion of them. The sample yields approximately 49,000 clones, about 92% seen once. The chain recombines TRBV5-6 with TRBJ1-2; TRBD1 aligns across 7 bases. Specimen: PBMCs. The sequence came from a man aged 35-49 years with colorectal cancer. CDR3 bases: TGTGCCAGCAGCTGGGGACAGACAAACTATGGCTACACCTTC. Its translation is CASSWGQTNYGYTF. Variable domain in full (rest from reference TRBV5-6 and TRBJ1-2): DAGVTQSPTHLIKTRGQQVTLRCSPKSGHDTVSWYQQALGQGPQFIFQYYEEEERQRGNFPDRFSGHQFPNYSSELNVNALLLGDSALYLCASSWGQTNYGYTFGSGTRLTVV.